The next 29 T cell receptor beta chains were all read from a single sample in a study of T cells after somatic rescue of genetic block. Generated by immunoSEQ multiplex PCR, the TCRdb table keeps only in-frame clones and is missing some. The profile shows about 72,000 clones, approximately 91% of them singletons. Source material: peripheral blood mononuclear cells (PBMCs). The source of these receptors is a man aged 25-45 years.

This chain connects TRBV29-1 to TRBJ1-3, with a possible D match to TRBD1 (5 bases). Deletions cut 3 bases from V and 0 bases from J, with 15 bases between. The CDR3 consists of 16 residues. CDR1 SQVTM and CDR2 ANQGSEA come from the germline V gene. The CDR3 region is CSVDDGGRSSGNTIYF. CDR3 DNA: TGCAGCGTTGATGACGGGGGTCGGAGCTCTGGAAACACCATATATTTT. The full variable domain, rest sourced from reference TRBV29-1 and TRBJ1-3, is SAVISQKPSRDICQRGTSLTIQCQVDSQVTMMFWYRQQPGQSLTLIATANQGSEATYESGFVIDKFPISRPNLTFSTLTVSNMSPEDSSIYLCSVDDGGRSSGNTIYFGEGSWLTVV.

V and J are TRBV10-1 and TRBJ2-2; TRBD1 matches 8 bases. The J segment lost 6 bases and the V segment lost 7 bases, leaving 7 bases of the junction unmatched. The CDR3 extends over 14 amino acids. Germline-derived CDR1 and CDR2 are WNHNN and SYGVQD (reference sequence). CDR3 protein: CASTEKTGAGELFF. As DNA, the CDR3 is TGCGCCAGCACCGAAAAGACAGGGGCCGGGGAGCTGTTTTTT.

This sequence joins TRBV15 and TRBJ1-2, with unresolved D. Trimming removed 0 bases from V and 0 bases from J, with 8 bases in between. The germline V gene encodes CDR1 LNHNV and CDR2 YYDKDF (reference sequence). CDR3 length: 15 amino acids. The CDR3 loop is CATSREAASNYGYTF. DNA of the CDR3: TGTGCCACCAGCAGAGAAGCAGCCTCTAACTATGGCTACACCTTC.

The V gene is TRBV18, the J gene TRBJ2-7, with 10 bases that match TRBD1. Germline V gene lookup returns CDR1 KGHSH and CDR2 LQKENI. This CDR3 region has 14 residues. As DNA, the CDR3 is TGTGCGACGGCTCCGGGACAGGGGTACCGCGAGCAGTACTTC. Amino acids: CATAPGQGYREQYF.

V gene TRBV28 combines with J gene TRBJ1-1, with TRBD1 as a possible D gene (5 bases). The CDR3 contains 17 residues. The germline CDR1 and CDR2 sequences are MDHEN and SYDVKM. Trimming pared 7 bases from V and 1 base from J, leaving 22 bases between. This chain's CDR3 is CASTSRRGSNQNTEAFF. The CDR3 nucleotides are TGTGCCAGCACCAGCCGGAGGGGCTCTAATCAGAACACTGAAGCTTTCTTT.

The chain combines TRBV14 with TRBJ2-3; no reliable D call. Trimming took 4 bases from V and 2 from J, leaving 7 bases between them. The germline V gene encodes CDR1 SGHDN and CDR2 FVKESK. This CDR3 region has 13 residues. For the CDR3, the DNA is TGTGCCAGCAGCCTCCACTTCACAGATACGCAGTATTTT. The encoded protein is CASSLHFTDTQYF. Complete variable domain (other parts from reference TRBV14 and TRBJ2-3): EAGVTQFPSHSVIEKGQTVTLRCDPISGHDNLYWYRRVMGKEIKFLLHFVKESKQDESGMPNNRFLAERTGGTYSTLKVQPAELEDSGVYFCASSLHFTDTQYFGPGTRLTVL.

CDR3 protein: CASSKRPKGGTGELFF. CDR3 in DNA: TGTGCCAGCAGCAAACGGCCAAAGGGCGGGACCGGGGAGCTGTTTTTT. The rearrangement links TRBV21-1 to TRBJ2-2; TRBD2 is taken as the D call from the table, unchecked against the DNA. TRBV21-1 is reported as a pseudogene. The CDR3 totals 16 residues.

This clone came up once. The chain uses TRBV6-6 and TRBJ2-3; a weak D match, TRBD1 (5 bases). The CDR3 covers 12 residues. With 2 bases removed from V and 5 bases from J, the gap between germline ends came to 5 bases. Germline CDR1 and CDR2: MNHNY and SVGAGI (reference sequence). In DNA form, the CDR3 reads TGTGCCAGCAGTTACCAGGGAGATACGCAGTATTTT. This sequence encodes CASSYQGDTQYF.

The chain combines TRBV5-1 with TRBJ2-7; no clear D gene. The germline V gene has CDR1 SGHRS and CDR2 YFSETQ. The length of the CDR3 is 14 residues. Deletions cut 2 bases from V and 3 bases from J, with 12 bases between. CDR3 protein: CASSLTPQLYEQYF. The CDR3 DNA sequence: TGCGCCAGCAGCTTAACGCCACAGCTCTACGAGCAGTACTTC.

The gene calls are TRBV10-1 and TRBJ2-3; D may be TRBD2 (7 bases). Trimming pared 3 bases from V and 2 bases from J, leaving 18 bases between. The germline V gene has CDR1 WNHNN and CDR2 SYGVQD (reference sequence). The CDR3 spans 17 residues. In nucleotides, the CDR3 is TGCGCCAGCAGTGACGGAAGGCGGGGGCACCTCACAGATACGCAGTATTTT. Protein product: CASSDGRRGHLTDTQYF.

V and J are TRBV7-9 and TRBJ1-6, with D possibly being TRBD1 (5 bases). Germline CDR1 reads SEHNR; CDR2 reads FQNEAQ (reference sequence). V dropped 6 bases and J dropped 7 bases, with 19 bases sitting between them. The CDR3 loop spans 16 amino acids. CDR3 sequence (DNA): TGTGCCAGCAGTCCTTTGACGGGACCTAAGAATTCACCCCTCCACTTT. This sequence encodes CASSPLTGPKNSPLHF.

The chain recombines TRBV2 with TRBJ2-7; D remains ambiguous. The CDR3 is 12 residues long. V lost 5 bases and J 3 bases, leaving 8 bases between the germline ends. Germline lookup yields CDR1 SNHLY and CDR2 FYNNEI. The CDR3 region has the DNA TGTGCCAGCAGTAAGTTAAGCTACGAGCAGTACTTC. Amino acid sequence: CASSKLSYEQYF. The full variable domain, its missing parts supplied by reference TRBV2 and TRBJ2-7, is EPEVTQTPSHQVTQMGQEVILRCVPISNHLYFYWYRQILGQKVEFLVSFYNNEISEKSEIFDDQFSVERPDGSNFTLKIRSTKLEDSAMYFCASSKLSYEQYFGPGTRLTVT.

V is TRBV6-5 and J is TRBJ2-7; a weak D match, TRBD1 (5 bases). CDR3 length: 15 amino acids. The germline V gene has CDR1 MNHEY and CDR2 SVGAGI. V lost 0 bases and J 2 bases, leaving 11 bases between the germline ends. Here the CDR3 DNA reads TGTGCCAGCAGTTACTCGGTGACAGTGGCCTACGAGCAGTACTTC. This translates into CASSYSVTVAYEQYF.

The genes are TRBV5-1 and TRBJ1-1; TRBD1 might be the D (6 bases). CDR1 SGHRS and CDR2 YFSETQ come from the germline V gene. The CDR3 is 17 residues long. V was shortened by 0 bases and J by 0 bases, with 15 bases between the two germline ends. The CDR3 sequence: CASSLDPATGLNTEAFF. CDR3 DNA sequence: TGCGCCAGCAGCTTGGACCCGGCGACAGGTCTGAACACTGAAGCTTTCTTT.

The chain recombines TRBV29-1 with TRBJ2-3; TRBD1 matches 8 bases. The CDR3 contains 16 residues. Trimming took 2 bases from V and 2 from J; bases not matched to a gene: 9. The germline V gene encodes CDR1 SQVTM and CDR2 ANQGSEA. The CDR3 reads CSVERPGGANTDTQYF. In DNA, the CDR3 is TGCAGCGTTGAAAGGCCAGGGGGCGCCAACACAGATACGCAGTATTTT.

This rearrangement joins TRBV19 to TRBJ1-2, with D unclear. The CDR3 extends over 13 amino acids. Per germline, CDR1 LNHDA and CDR2 SQIVND (reference sequence). Trimming took off 3 bases at V and 8 bases at J, with 13 bases between the two ends. The DNA of the CDR3 is TGTGCCAGTAGTATCCTGGACCTTCGGGGCTACACCTTC. Its protein product is CASSILDLRGYTF.

The V call is TRBV11-2, the J call TRBJ2-5; perhaps TRBD2 as D (5 bases). Germline CDR1 SGHAT, CDR2 FQNNGV. Trimming removed 5 bases at V and 0 bases at J, with 7 bases between. The CDR3 has 13 amino acids. The CDR3 bases are TGTGCCAGCAGCCGGACTTACCAAGAGACCCAGTACTTC. This sequence encodes CASSRTYQETQYF.

The chain is built from TRBV7-2 and TRBJ2-3; no clear D gene. The CDR3 spans 13 residues. Germline V CDR1 and CDR2: SGHTA, FQGNSA. V lost 5 bases to trimming and J lost 4 bases, with 10 bases between them. The CDR3 DNA reads TGTGCCAGCAGCCCAACCCGAGCAGATACGCAGTATTTT. Translation gives CASSPTRADTQYF.

The chain links TRBV27 to TRBJ2-7; D remains ambiguous. V was trimmed by 0 bases and J by 1 base, leaving 10 bases between them. Germline V gene lookup returns CDR1 MNHEY and CDR2 SMNVEV (reference sequence). CDR3 length: 15 residues. The CDR3 DNA follows: TGTGCCAGCAGTTTATCGACGGCATCTTCCTACGAGCAGTACTTC. Translated: CASSLSTASSYEQYF.

The V and J genes are TRBV10-3 and TRBJ1-6, with TRBD1 as a possible D gene (6 bases). This CDR3 has 16 residues. In germline, CDR1 is ENHRY, CDR2 SYGVKD. V was cut by 2 bases and J by 4 bases, with 12 bases left in between. CDR3 in DNA: TGTGCCATCAGTGAGCAAGGGGGGGTGTATAATTCACCCCTCCACTTT. Translation: CAISEQGGVYNSPLHF.

The rearrangement links TRBV13 to TRBJ1-1; D not resolved. Germline-derived CDR1 and CDR2 are PRHDT and FYEKMQ (reference sequence). The CDR3 consists of 14 residues. V was trimmed by 0 bases and J by 0 bases, leaving 5 bases between them. As DNA, the CDR3 is TGTGCCAGCAGCTTAGGTCAAATGAACACTGAAGCTTTCTTT. This encodes CASSLGQMNTEAFF. Combining the CDR3 with reference TRBV13 and TRBJ1-1 gives the whole variable domain AAGVIQSPRHLIKEKRETATLKCYPIPRHDTVYWYQQGPGQDPQFLISFYEKMQSDKGSIPDRFSAQQFSDYHSELNMSSLELGDSALYFCASSLGQMNTEAFFGQGTRLTVV.

The chain has TRBV18 and TRBJ2-2; no definite D call. CDR1 KGHSH and CDR2 LQKENI come from the germline V gene. The CDR3 extends over 16 amino acids. The germline V and J ends were trimmed by 3 bases and 0 bases, with 11 bases remaining between them. The CDR3 DNA is TGTGCCAGCTCACCGAAGGGAAAAACGAACACCGGGGAGCTGTTTTTT. The encoded protein is CASSPKGKTNTGELFF.

In this sample, this clone turned up once. This chain uses TRBV9 with TRBJ1-2; TRBD1 might be the D (5 bases). From germline, CDR1 is SGDLS and CDR2 YYNGEE. The CDR3 covers 14 residues. Trimming removed 3 bases at V and 2 bases at J, with 11 bases between. The CDR3 is CASSAPRGNYGYTF. In nucleotides, the CDR3 is TGTGCCAGCAGCGCCCCCCGGGGGAACTATGGCTACACCTTC.

The chain is built from TRBV19 and TRBJ2-1; 8 positions match TRBD2. The CDR3 has 15 amino acids. CDR1 and CDR2 (germline): LNHDA, SQIVND (reference sequence). J lost 7 bases, V lost 2 bases, and 7 bases had no gene match. The DNA for the CDR3 is TGTGCCAGTAGTATAAGCGGGGGAAGGGGTAATGAGCAGTTCTTC. It codes for CASSISGGRGNEQFF. Supplemented by reference TRBV19 and TRBJ2-1, the full variable domain reads DGGITQSPKYLFRKEGQNVTLSCEQNLNHDAMYWYRQDPGQGLRLIYYSQIVNDFQKGDIAEGYSVSREKKESFPLTVTSAQKNPTAFYLCASSISGGRGNEQFFGPGTRLTVL.

CDR3 residues: CAISPGQGYSPLHF. The CDR3 DNA is TGTGCCATCAGCCCGGGACAGGGGTATTCACCCCTCCACTTT. This rearrangement joins TRBV10-3 to TRBJ1-6; 10 nucleotides line up with TRBD1. The CDR3 spans 14 residues. J gave up 8 bases and V 6 bases, and 4 bases lay outside the gene matches. From germline, CDR1 is ENHRY and CDR2 SYGVKD.

V gene TRBV7-8 combines with J gene TRBJ2-5; a weak D match, TRBD2 (5 bases). The CDR3 covers 14 residues. Per germline, CDR1 SGHVS and CDR2 FQNEAQ. V dropped 1 base and J dropped 7 bases, with 13 bases sitting between them. CDR3 loop: CASSLGREGATQYF. The CDR3, as DNA: TGTGCCAGCAGCTTAGGCCGAGAGGGAGCGACCCAGTACTTC.

The chain has TRBV2 and TRBJ2-7, with 7 bases that match TRBD1. V lost 7 bases and J lost 2; bases outside the gene matches: 14. CDR1 SNHLY and CDR2 FYNNEI come from the germline V gene. The CDR3 contains 16 residues. CDR3 nucleotide sequence: TGTGCCAGCACCCCCGAATCCGGGACAGCCGCCTACGAGCAGTACTTC. Translating it yields CASTPESGTAAYEQYF.

The chain joins TRBV29-1 to TRBJ2-1; a possible D gene is TRBD1 (5 bases). Trimming left V 3 bases short and J 7 bases short, with 16 bases between. The CDR3 runs to 14 residues. Germline CDR1 and CDR2: SQVTM and ANQGSEA. The CDR3 nucleotides read TGCAGCGTTGATCCCAGGGCGAGAAGAAATGAGCAGTTCTTC. It yields the protein CSVDPRARRNEQFF.

This chain uses TRBV4-1 with TRBJ2-7, with a weak D call TRBD1 (5 bases). V lost 0 bases and J lost 0, with 12 bases in between. The CDR3 extends over 16 amino acids. Germline V lookup: CDR1 MGHRA, CDR2 YSYEKL. CDR3 sequence (DNA): TGCGCCAGCAGCCAAGATCCCTTGACAGTCTCCTACGAGCAGTACTTC. Its protein is CASSQDPLTVSYEQYF.